Presented here are 21 T cell receptor beta chains from one specimen sequenced in a study of human T cells and chemical hapten exposure. TCRdb itself ran the RACE reads through MiXCR, one entry per CDR3 protein. The table shows 150,000 to 200,000 distinct CDR3 sequences, with approximately 14% occurring only once. Time point in this sample: patch test 1, 2 weeks after DPC sensitization. Treatment specified: therapeutic diphenylcyclopropenone sensitization with weekly scalp DPC. Material: whole blood, obtained in connection with sensitization to the hapten diphenylcyclopropenone (DPC). Receptor source: a woman aged 25 to 45 with alopecia areata. Some clones in this sample may be carry-over from other donors' samples.

The V gene is TRBV19, the J gene TRBJ1-3, with D hard to call. CDR1 and CDR2 from the germline V gene are LNHDA and SQIVND (reference sequence). The V end was cut by 7 bases, the J end by 3 bases, with 10 bases between. The CDR3 length is 13 residues. CDR3 DNA sequence: TGTGCCAGTACTCTGTCTATTGGAAACACCATATATTTT. Amino acid sequence: CASTLSIGNTIYF. Supplemented by reference TRBV19 and TRBJ1-3, the full variable domain reads DGGITQSPKYLFRKEGQNVTLSCEQNLNHDAMYWYRQDPGQGLRLIYYSQIVNDFQKGDIAEGYSVSREKKESFPLTVTSAQKNPTAFYLCASTLSIGNTIYFGEGSWLTVV.

This clonotype showed up many times. The chain has TRBV7-6 and TRBJ2-5; D gene unclear. The CDR3 length is 13 residues. Germline-derived CDR1 and CDR2 are SGHVS and FNYEAQ. V lost 5 bases to trimming and J lost 2 bases, with 9 bases between them. The CDR3 DNA reads as TGTGCCAGCAGCCTAGTTGTTCAAGAGACCCAGTACTTC. Translated, it gives CASSLVVQETQYF.

This clonotype was seen only a few times. V and J are TRBV7-9 and TRBJ2-5, with a possible D match to TRBD1 (6 bases). The CDR3 sequence is 16 residues long. Trimming pared 4 bases from V and 2 bases from J, leaving 17 bases between. From germline, CDR1 is SEHNR and CDR2 FQNEAQ (reference sequence). The CDR3 DNA reads TGTGCCAGCAGCTGGAATCTAGGACAGCCGCAAGAGACCCAGTACTTC. This codes for CASSWNLGQPQETQYF.

The chain joins TRBV12-3 or TRBV12-4 to TRBJ1-1; 8 bases line up with TRBD1. The J segment lost 3 bases and the V segment lost 4 bases, leaving 1 base of the junction unmatched. This CDR3 comprises 13 residues. The chain's CDR3 is CASSSGGYTEAFF. The CDR3 DNA reads TGTGCCAGCAGTTCAGGGGGCTACACTGAAGCTTTCTTT.

This clonotype was counted ten times or more. This chain uses TRBV28 with TRBJ1-5; the match to TRBD1 covers 8 bases. The germline CDR1 and CDR2 sequences are MDHEN and SYDVKM. This CDR3 has 15 residues. With V trimmed by 6 bases and J by 3 bases, 7 bases remained unmatched. This CDR3 reads CASSNRDRFNQPQHF. CDR3 nucleotide sequence: TGTGCCAGCAGCAACCGGGACAGGTTCAATCAGCCCCAGCATTTT.

This clonotype was observed a single time. This rearrangement joins TRBV29-1 to TRBJ1-4; 8 bases agree with TRBD1. Germline trimming cut 7 bases from V and 4 bases from J; bases unmatched to any gene: 5. The CDR3 spans 13 residues. CDR1 SQVTM and CDR2 ANQGSEA come from the germline V gene. The CDR3 DNA follows: TGCAGCGGGAGGGACAGGAATAATGAAAAACTGTTTTTT. Its translation is CSGRDRNNEKLFF.

This clonotype has a handful of counts. The genes are TRBV20-1 and TRBJ2-5; 9 bases agree with TRBD2. Germline CDR1 reads DFQATT; CDR2 reads SNEGSKA (reference sequence). The V and J ends lost 7 bases and 2 bases, in that order; junction bases with no gene match: 5. The CDR3 runs to 13 residues. The CDR3 nucleotides read TGCAGTGTGCGGGAGGGGGGGCAAGAGACCCAGTACTTC. Protein product: CSVREGGQETQYF.

The rearrangement links TRBV7-9 to TRBJ2-3, with D uncertain. The V and J ends lost 5 bases and 2 bases respectively, with 14 bases between them. CDR3 length equals 15 residues. Germline CDR1 and CDR2: SEHNR and FQNEAQ (reference sequence). The CDR3 sequence is CASSPARLNTDTQYF. CDR3 DNA: TGTGCCAGCAGCCCGGCCCGACTTAACACAGATACGCAGTATTTT.

The CDR3 DNA follows: TGTGCCAGCAGCCCGCGGGACCTATACGAGCAGTACTTC. Translation: CASSPRDLYEQYF. The J gene is TRBJ2-7, the V gene TRBV5-6, with a tentative D call TRBD2 (6 bases). The germline V and J ends were trimmed by 4 bases and 4 bases, with 12 bases remaining between them. Looked up from germline, CDR1 is SGHDT and CDR2 is YYEEEE. The CDR3 extends over 13 amino acids.

This clonotype was found a few times. The gene calls are TRBV7-2 and TRBJ2-7, with TRBD1 as a possible D gene (6 bases). V shed 5 bases and J shed 7 bases, with 15 bases lying between them. The CDR3 has 13 residues. Germline CDR1 is SGHTA and CDR2 is FQGNSA. CDR3 in DNA: TGTGCCAGCAGCGTAATGGGCACAGGGGAGCAGTACTTC. Translated, it gives CASSVMGTGEQYF.

This clonotype was observed a few times. This chain joins TRBV11-2 and TRBJ2-2; D uncertain. Germline assignment: CDR1 SGHAT and CDR2 FQNNGV. Trimming pared 1 base from V and 1 base from J, leaving 7 bases between. The CDR3 is made up of 15 amino acids. The CDR3 sequence is CASSLVLKNTGELFF. The CDR3 DNA sequence: TGTGCCAGCAGCTTAGTACTGAAGAACACCGGGGAGCTGTTTTTT.

The table lists this clonotype with many counts. V is TRBV9 and J is TRBJ2-5; 10 positions agree with TRBD1. The J segment lost 1 base and the V segment lost 0 bases, leaving 0 bases of the junction unmatched. The germline CDR1 and CDR2 sequences are SGDLS and YYNGEE. The CDR3 runs to 15 residues. CDR3 sequence reads: CASSVGTGGQETQYF. In DNA form, the CDR3 reads TGTGCCAGCAGCGTAGGGACAGGGGGCCAAGAGACCCAGTACTTC.

A word on this clonotype: Relative to the germline gene, one junction end is altered; a read error may explain this. This sequence joins TRBV7-7 and TRBJ1-6; TRBD1 is a possible D gene (5 bases). The CDR3 totals 15 residues. Per germline, CDR1 SSHAT and CDR2 FNYEAQ (reference sequence). CDR3: CASSSLGRENSPLHF. CDR3 sequence (DNA): TGTGCTAGCAGCTCCCTGGGCAGGGAGAATTCACCCCTCCACTTT.

The genes are TRBV4-3 and TRBJ2-7; tentatively, D is TRBD1 (5 bases). Germline V CDR1 and CDR2: LGHNA, YSLEER. Between the trimmed V and J ends, which lost 0 bases and 3 bases, there was a span of 15 bases. This CDR3 region has 16 residues. This CDR3 is CASSQEGPGKNYEQYF. The CDR3 DNA sequence: TGCGCCAGCAGCCAAGAAGGGCCAGGGAAGAACTACGAGCAGTACTTC.

At least ten counts were recorded for this clonotype. The chain couples TRBV28 to TRBJ1-6; D is undetermined. Per germline, CDR1 MDHEN and CDR2 SYDVKM. The CDR3 consists of 12 residues. Trimming stripped 5 bases from V and 8 bases from J, with 7 bases between. Written as DNA, the CDR3 is TGTGCCAGCAGTGAGTCTTATTCACCCCTCCACTTT. This translates into CASSESYSPLHF.

This clonotype occurred a few times. J is TRBJ2-1 and V is TRBV20-1, with D possibly called TRBD1 or TRBD2 (5 bases each). The V end was cut by 1 base, the J end by 8 bases, with 12 bases between. CDR1 and CDR2 from the germline V gene are DFQATT and SNEGSKA (reference sequence). The CDR3 is 13 amino acids. Here the CDR3 reads CSARGGSWDEQFF. Written as DNA, the CDR3 is TGCAGTGCTAGAGGGGGGAGTTGGGATGAGCAGTTCTTC.

This clonotype was found a few times. Here the CDR3 reads CASGSPRTGGSYNEQFF. CDR3 DNA: TGTGCTAGTGGTTCCCCCCGGACAGGGGGGTCCTACAATGAGCAGTTCTTC. The chain carries TRBV12-5 and TRBJ2-1; 10 positions match TRBD1. Germline V gene lookup returns CDR1 LGHNT and CDR2 FRNRAP. This CDR3 is built from 17 residues. The V gene end was trimmed by 4 bases and the J gene end by 1 base; junction bases not matched to a gene: 7.

This clonotype appeared many times. The chain has TRBV2 and TRBJ1-5; 8 nucleotides agree with TRBD1. The length of the CDR3 is 15 residues. CDR1 is SNHLY, CDR2 FYNNEI, per germline. Germline trimming cut 6 bases from V and 4 bases from J; bases unmatched to any gene: 8. The CDR3 region is CASSADRGFNQPQHF. The CDR3 DNA sequence: TGTGCCAGCAGCGCTGACAGGGGATTTAATCAGCCCCAGCATTTT.

The chain couples TRBV19 to TRBJ2-7; 9 bases are a match to TRBD2. Trimming cost V 5 bases and J 6 bases; bases outside gene matches: 11. The germline V gene has CDR1 LNHDA and CDR2 SQIVND (reference sequence). The CDR3 totals 15 residues. The CDR3 sequence is CASSSSVAGVSEQYF. The CDR3 region has the DNA TGTGCCAGTAGTTCTTCGGTAGCGGGAGTATCCGAGCAGTACTTC.

J is TRBJ2-7 and V is TRBV9; weak D call: TRBD2 (7 bases). In germline, CDR1 is SGDLS, CDR2 YYNGEE. This CDR3 region has 14 residues. V was trimmed by 0 bases and J by 5 bases, leaving 12 bases between them. DNA of the CDR3: TGTGCCAGCAGCGTAGCGCCGGGGGGCCACGAGCAGTACTTC. It encodes CASSVAPGGHEQYF.

V and J are TRBV11-3 and TRBJ2-1; D could derive from TRBD1 or TRBD2 (5 bases each). Trimming took 5 bases from V and 12 from J, leaving 17 bases between them. This CDR3 is 13 amino acids long. The V gene's germline CDR1 is SGHNT and CDR2 YENEEA. In DNA, the CDR3 is TGTGCCAGCAGCCCAAAACGAGACAGCGGGCAGTTCTTC. It specifies CASSPKRDSGQFF.